One T cell receptor beta chain is described in this entry. This clone showed up just once. The target of this receptor is not known. There are no base qualities to consult, and no much larger clone falls within one base. This entry comes from a study of blood T cell repertoires in COVID-19 (dated by TCRdb to about 2020). Looking at the study overall: Samples covering the acute and convalescent phases of COVID-19 were provided by collaborators in the United States, Italy and Spain. The repertoires were released in a freely available public database meant as a resource for research on the immune response to SARS-CoV-2. Where available, HLA class I and class II types were obtained from metadata supplied by the sample provider rather than from assay-based typing. Sample metadata almost always included a de-identified subject ID, COVID-19 status, age in years and sex. Deeply sampled blood TCRbeta repertoires from subjects exposed to, actively infected with, or recovered from COVID-19 were included in the dataset. The material from the prospective study consisted of cDNA or gDNA derived from T cells, B-cell-depleted T cells, or PBMCs. The samples were drawn from two sources: the first 160 participants of the ongoing ImmuneRACE study, and over 1,000 subjects contributed by 6 global collaborators. Results and caveats for the whole study, not just this receptor: The quantity of clinical and demographic metadata differed by source and by participant and was supplied without curation.

TCRbeta CDR3 regions were amplified from genomic DNA by means of the immunoSEQ Assay, a bias-controlled multiplex PCR. On the study's bioinformatics: Nucleated cell counts per sample were estimated from amplification of reference gene primers within the assay. Sequence reads were collapsed and filtered to measure the absolute abundance of every unique TCRbeta CDR3 rearrangement. Productive Simpson clonality was computed per sample as the square root of Simpson's diversity index over productive rearrangements. Sourced from immuneACCESS, this table was stored by TCRdb with only in-frame sequences that have V and J called. A share of the clones is absent; for the studies checked, an unresolved V gene accounts for under half, and the remainder has no known explanation. That table gives V, J and clone size, and the DNA gave D and trimming. The sample has some 120,000 clones on record, 86% of them singletons. Of the sample, around 5% is held by the ten largest clones.

Collaborating institutions collected whole blood in K2EDTA tubes following their own protocols. For TCRbeta analysis, collaborators shipped samples as frozen whole blood, isolated PBMCs, or DNA extracted from either of those sample types. After removal of 4 bases from V and 3 bases from J, the junction retains 0 bases not matched to a gene. The germline V gene encodes CDR1 SGHNT and CDR2 YENEEA. Including the terminal cysteine and phenylalanine, the CDR3 comprises 14 residues. Of all the DNA, just the CDR3 is kept, 42 bases in frame from base 1. This chain is built from TRBV11-3 and TRBJ2-7; TRBD2 matches 13 bases in the middle. Sample: peripheral blood. This receptor was identified in a human donor in a cohort sampled during active COVID-19. For the CDR3, the sequence is CASSWTSGSYEQYF. In nucleotide form, the sequence is TGTGCCAGCAGCTGGACTAGCGGGAGCTACGAGCAGTACTTC.